This TCR beta chain was captured by sequencing in a study of blood T cell repertoires in COVID-19. Sequencing used immunoSEQ multiplex PCR; TCRdb keeps in-frame clones, though not all of them. The repertoire consists of 330,000 or so clones, with about 88% occurring once and the leading ten covering under 3%. Donors were grouped by their self-reported clinical history. Symptom resolution, clearance, or two negative PCRs marked the recovered donors of Cohort 3. CDR1 is SGHTA and CDR2 is FQGNSA in the germline V gene. The CDR3 length is 15 residues. V lost 1 base, J lost 7 bases, and 7 bases stayed unmatched.

The specimen sequenced was PBMCs or T cells enriched from blood (not recorded which). This receptor was identified in a young woman who had recovered from COVID-19. The chain uses TRBV7-2 and TRBJ2-7; TRBD2 aligns across 10 bases. In DNA, the CDR3 is TGTGCCAGCAGCTTAGGAAGCGGGAGGGCCCGAGAGCAGTACTTC. Its protein is CASSLGSGRAREQYF.